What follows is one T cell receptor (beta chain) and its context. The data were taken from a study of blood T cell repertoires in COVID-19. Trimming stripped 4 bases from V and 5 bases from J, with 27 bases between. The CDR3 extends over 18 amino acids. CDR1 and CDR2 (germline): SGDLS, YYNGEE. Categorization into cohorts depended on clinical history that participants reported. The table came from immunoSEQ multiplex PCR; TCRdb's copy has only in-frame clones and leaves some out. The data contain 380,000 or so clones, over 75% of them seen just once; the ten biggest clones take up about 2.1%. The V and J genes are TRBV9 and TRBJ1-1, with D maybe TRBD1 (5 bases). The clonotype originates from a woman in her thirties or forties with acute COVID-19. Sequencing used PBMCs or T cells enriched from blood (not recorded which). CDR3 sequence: CASSRLPLTGGKATEAFF. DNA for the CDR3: TGTGCCAGCAGCCGTCTCCCCCTTACCGGGGGGAAAGCGACTGAAGCTTTCTTT.